This T cell receptor (beta chain) derives from a study of T cells in Graves' hyperthyroidism and ophthalmopathy. This clonotype occurred a few times. Using RNA transcripts as the source, TCR beta CDR3 regions were amplified. HTBI primers were used for first-round RT-PCR of the TCR CDR3. Via MiXCR, TCRdb re-called the multiplex PCR reads, giving one row per CDR3 protein. The sample has 640,000 or so distinct CDR3 sequences; about 15% are singletons. Patients having uncontrolled infection, another autoimmune disease, pregnancy or lactation were not included. The sequence derives from a woman between 40 and 55 years old with Graves' ophthalmopathy. The material sequenced was blood.

CDR3 region: CASSLFSSGITGELFF. The CDR3 nucleotides are TGTGCCAGCAGCTTGTTTTCTAGCGGGATCACCGGGGAGCTGTTTTTT. This chain uses TRBV5-6 with TRBJ2-2; 9 bases are shared with TRBD2. Germline V gives CDR1 SGHDT, CDR2 YYEEEE. V lost 1 base, J lost 4 bases, and 5 bases stayed unmatched. This CDR3 is 16 amino acids long.